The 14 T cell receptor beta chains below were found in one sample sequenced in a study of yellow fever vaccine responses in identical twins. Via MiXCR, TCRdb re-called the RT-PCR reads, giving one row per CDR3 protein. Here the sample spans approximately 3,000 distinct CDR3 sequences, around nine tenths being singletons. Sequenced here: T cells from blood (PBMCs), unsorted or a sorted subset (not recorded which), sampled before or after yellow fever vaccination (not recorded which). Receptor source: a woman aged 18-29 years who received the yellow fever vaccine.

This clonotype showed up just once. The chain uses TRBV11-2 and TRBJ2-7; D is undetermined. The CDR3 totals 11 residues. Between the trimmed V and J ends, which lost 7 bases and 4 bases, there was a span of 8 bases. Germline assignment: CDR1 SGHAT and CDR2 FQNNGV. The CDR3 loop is CASTRGYEQYF. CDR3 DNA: TGTGCCAGCACCCGCGGATACGAGCAGTACTTC.

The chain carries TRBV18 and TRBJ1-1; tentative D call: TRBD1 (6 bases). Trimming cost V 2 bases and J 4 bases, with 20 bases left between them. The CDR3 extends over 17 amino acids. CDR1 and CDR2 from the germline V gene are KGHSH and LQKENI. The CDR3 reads CASSPIFGGASSTEAFF. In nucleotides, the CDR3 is TGTGCCAGCTCACCAATTTTCGGGGGGGCTTCTAGCACTGAAGCTTTCTTT.

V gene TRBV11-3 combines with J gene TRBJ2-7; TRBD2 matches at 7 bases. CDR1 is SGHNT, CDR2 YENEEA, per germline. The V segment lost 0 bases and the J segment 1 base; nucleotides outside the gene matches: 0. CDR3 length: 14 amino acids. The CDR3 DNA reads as TGTGCCAGCAGCTTAGAGGGGGGGTCCTACGAGCAGTACTTC. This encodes CASSLEGGSYEQYF.

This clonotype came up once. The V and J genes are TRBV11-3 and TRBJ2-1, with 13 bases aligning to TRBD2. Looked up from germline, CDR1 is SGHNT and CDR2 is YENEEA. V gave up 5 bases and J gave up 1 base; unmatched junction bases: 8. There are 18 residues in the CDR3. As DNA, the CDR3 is TGTGCCAGCAGCCGTCGGACTAGCGGGAGAAGTTCCTACAATGAGCAGTTCTTC. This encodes CASSRRTSGRSSYNEQFF.

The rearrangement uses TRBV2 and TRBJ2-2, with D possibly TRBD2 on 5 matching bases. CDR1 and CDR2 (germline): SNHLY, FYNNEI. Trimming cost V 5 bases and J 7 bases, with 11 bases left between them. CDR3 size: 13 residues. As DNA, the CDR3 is TGTGCCAGCAGTACGGGGAAAGGCGGGGAGCTGTTTTTT. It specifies CASSTGKGGELFF.

The CDR3 sequence is CASSLMPGNEKLFF. The CDR3 DNA is TGCGCCAGCAGCTTGATGCCAGGGAATGAAAAACTGTTTTTT. The V call is TRBV5-1, the J call TRBJ1-4; possible D gene TRBD1, 5 bases. Per the germline V gene, CDR1 is SGHRS and CDR2 is YFSETQ. V was cut by 1 base and J by 5 bases, with 9 bases left in between. This CDR3 is built from 14 residues.

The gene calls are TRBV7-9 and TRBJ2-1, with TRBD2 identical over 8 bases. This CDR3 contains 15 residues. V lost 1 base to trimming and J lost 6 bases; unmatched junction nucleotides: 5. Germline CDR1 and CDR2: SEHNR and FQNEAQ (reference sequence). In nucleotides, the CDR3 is TGTGCCAGCAGCTTAGGGACTAGCAGGGGCAATGAGCAGTTCTTC. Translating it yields CASSLGTSRGNEQFF.

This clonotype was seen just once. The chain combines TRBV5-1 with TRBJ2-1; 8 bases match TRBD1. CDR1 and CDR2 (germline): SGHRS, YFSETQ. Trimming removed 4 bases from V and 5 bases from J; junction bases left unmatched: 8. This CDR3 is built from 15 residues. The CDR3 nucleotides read TGCGCCAGCAGCCCAGACAGGGGAATGAACAATGAGCAGTTCTTC. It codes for CASSPDRGMNNEQFF.

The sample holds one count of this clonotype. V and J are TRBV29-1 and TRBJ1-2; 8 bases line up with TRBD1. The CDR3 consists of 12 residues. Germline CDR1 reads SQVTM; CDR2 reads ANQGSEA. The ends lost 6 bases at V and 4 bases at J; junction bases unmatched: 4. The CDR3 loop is CSVQQGGYGYTF. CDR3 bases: TGCAGCGTGCAACAGGGGGGCTATGGCTACACCTTC.

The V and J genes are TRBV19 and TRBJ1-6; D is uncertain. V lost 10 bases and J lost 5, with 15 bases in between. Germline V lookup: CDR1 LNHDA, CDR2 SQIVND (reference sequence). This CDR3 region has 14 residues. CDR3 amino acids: CATKRWQDNSPLHF. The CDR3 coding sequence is TGTGCCACAAAACGGTGGCAAGATAATTCACCCCTCCACTTT.

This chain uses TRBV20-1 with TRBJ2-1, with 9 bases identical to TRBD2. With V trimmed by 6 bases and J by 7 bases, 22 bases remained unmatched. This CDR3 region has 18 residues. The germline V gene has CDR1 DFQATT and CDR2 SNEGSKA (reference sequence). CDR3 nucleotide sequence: TGCAGTGCCCCCCCTGGGGCGGGAGGGCCTTGGGTTAGAAATGAGCAGTTCTTC. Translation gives CSAPPGAGGPWVRNEQFF.

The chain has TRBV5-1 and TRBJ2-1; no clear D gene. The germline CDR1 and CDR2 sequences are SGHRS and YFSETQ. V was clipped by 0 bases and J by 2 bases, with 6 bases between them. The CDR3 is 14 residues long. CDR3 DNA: TGCGCCAGCAGCTTGGGGGAAACCTACAATGAGCAGTTCTTC. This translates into CASSLGETYNEQFF.

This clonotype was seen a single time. CDR3 in amino acids: CASSDDRRRGDTQYF. The CDR3 DNA reads as TGTGCCAGCAGTGATGACAGGCGGCGGGGAGATACGCAGTATTTT. The chain employs TRBV2 and TRBJ2-3; D might be TRBD1 or TRBD2, each matching 6 bases. This CDR3 is built from 15 residues. The V and J ends lost 3 bases and 5 bases respectively, with 15 bases between them. Germline lookup yields CDR1 SNHLY and CDR2 FYNNEI. Full variable domain (missing parts from reference TRBV2 and TRBJ2-3): EPEVTQTPSHQVTQMGQEVILRCVPISNHLYFYWYRQILGQKVEFLVSFYNNEISEKSEIFDDQFSVERPDGSNFTLKIRSTKLEDSAMYFCASSDDRRRGDTQYFGPGTRLTVL.

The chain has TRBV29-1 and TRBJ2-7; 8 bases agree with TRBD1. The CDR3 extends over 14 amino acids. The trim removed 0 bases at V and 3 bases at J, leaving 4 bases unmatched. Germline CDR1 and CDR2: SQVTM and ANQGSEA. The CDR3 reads CSVEDSGTGYEQYF. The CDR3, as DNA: TGCAGCGTTGAAGACTCCGGGACAGGCTACGAGCAGTACTTC.